This T cell receptor beta chain was sequenced during a study of cytomegalovirus exposure and HLA in healthy donors. General study points: Later analysis placed DRB1 highest and HLA-C lowest in TCR association rates, which differed by HLA locus. In vitro work confirmed that a few CMV-associated chains recognize CMV antigens. About 87% or about 30% of the time was how often most TCR beta V segments were productive, according to an earlier analysis.

With regard to this clone: No antigen is known for it. The same CDR3 can be traced to other DNA sequences in this sample.

Germline V lookup: CDR1 MNHEY, CDR2 SMNVEV (reference sequence). Trimming shortened V by 3 bases and J by 2 bases, and 4 bases separated the two germline ends. The CDR3 is 13 amino acids. The PCR made use of 60 Vbeta and 13 Jbeta primers. Only in-frame clones appear in the TCRdb table, and some are missing; sequencing was by immunoSEQ multiplex PCR. The sample has 90,000 to 120,000 clones, 55% to 65% seen once. Sequencing used PBMCs. The rearrangement joins TRBV27 to TRBJ2-2; no clear D. This TCR was sampled from a man between 25 and 39 years old in good health and CMV-seropositive. As DNA, the CDR3 is TGTGCCAGCAGTTTTAGAAACACCGGGGAGCTGTTTTTT. As protein: CASSFRNTGELFF.